The present TCR beta chain was sequenced within a study of OX40 agonist ivuxolimab in advanced cancers. Turning to the study itself: The eligibility criteria allowed prior anti-PD-1, anti-PD-L1 or anti-CTLA-4 therapy, and about 40% had some. General study points: Some nonresponders also had low normalized T-cell clonal expansion. Some of the lowest clonal expansion was seen in partial responders at 0.1-3.0 mg/kg.

This CDR3 contains 15 residues. Germline loops: CDR1 SNHLY, CDR2 FYNNEI. V lost 1 base to trimming and J lost 5 bases; unmatched junction nucleotides: 3. Concerning this clone itself: Its target is unknown.

This table comes from immunoSEQ multiplex PCR, and its TCRdb copy is limited to in-frame clones, with some not included. The sample lists some 35,000 clones, 60% to 85% occurring once. The TCR was taken from an adult with an advanced solid tumor such as melanoma, head and neck, liver or kidney cancer. The V and J genes are TRBV2 and TRBJ2-7; 12 bases line up with TRBD2. Sequences were derived from CD4+ or CD8+ T cells sorted from blood, sampled in a trial of the OX40 agonist ivuxolimab. CDR3 in amino acids: CASSEERLAGDEQYF. As DNA, the CDR3 is TGTGCCAGCAGTGAAGAGAGACTAGCGGGAGACGAGCAGTACTTC.